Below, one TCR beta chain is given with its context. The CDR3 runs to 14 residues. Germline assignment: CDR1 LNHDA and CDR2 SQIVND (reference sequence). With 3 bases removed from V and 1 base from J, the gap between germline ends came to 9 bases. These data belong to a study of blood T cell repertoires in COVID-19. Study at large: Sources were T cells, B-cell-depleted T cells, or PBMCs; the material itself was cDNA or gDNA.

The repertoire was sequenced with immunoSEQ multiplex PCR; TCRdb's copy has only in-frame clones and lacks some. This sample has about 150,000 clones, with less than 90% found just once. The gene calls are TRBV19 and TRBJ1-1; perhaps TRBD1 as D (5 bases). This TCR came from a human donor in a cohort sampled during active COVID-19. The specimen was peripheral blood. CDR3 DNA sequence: TGTGCCAGTAGTATGCGGGGGGGGAACACTGAAGCTTTCTTT. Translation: CASSMRGGNTEAFF.